This T cell receptor beta chain appears in the sequencing data of a study of blood T cell repertoires in COVID-19. Study summary: PBMCs, B-cell-depleted T cells, or T cells provided the cDNA or gDNA that made up the material.

In the original processing: Cell counts per sample came from amplifying reference gene primers. TCRdb keeps only in-frame clones here, not all; method: immunoSEQ multiplex PCR. Clone size and the V and J calls come from that table; the DNA yielded D and trimming. The sample consists of over 300,000 clones, more than 70% of them appearing once. Germline V CDR1 and CDR2: SGDLS, YYNGEE. With 4 bases clipped from V and 3 bases from J, the junction kept 9 bases outside the gene matches. The CDR3 runs 15 residues. The chain has TRBV9 and TRBJ1-2, with 7 bases lining up with TRBD1. The receptor's source is a woman in her fifties or sixties with acute or convalescent COVID-19. The sequencing input was peripheral blood. CDR3 residues: CASSYQDRAYYGYTF. The CDR3 DNA sequence: TGTGCCAGCAGCTACCAAGACAGGGCGTACTATGGCTACACCTTC.